This T cell receptor beta chain originates from a study of regulatory T cells in long-lasting Graves disease. Background on the study: Graves' patients, diagnosed recently, had received antithyroid drugs under 3 months.

Findings and limits, study-wide: There was favoring of TRBV28, TRBJ1-2 and TRBJ2-5 in persistent disease. Persistent-disease Graves' patients showed less TCR diversity than new cases. Patients with persistent disease shared fewer than 3,500 public clonotypes, outpacing the approximately 920 shared by new patients.

The CDR3 covers 15 residues. V gave up 0 bases and J gave up 0 bases, with 7 bases separating them. Germline values: CDR1 SGHAT, CDR2 FQDESV (reference sequence). Stated time point: newly diagnosed GD, antithyroid drugs for less than 3 months. There was RNA extracted from PBMCs, and the TCR library was made from it. This clonotype was observed many times. Its specificity is unknown. CDR3-region Arm-PCR and iRepertoire HTBI primers produced the TCR beta libraries. From the multiplex PCR reads, TCRdb called clonotypes with MiXCR, one entry per CDR3 protein. The sample contains some 320,000 distinct CDR3 sequences, 15% to 20% of which appear only once.

The receptor's source is a female donor with Graves disease. The V gene is TRBV11-1, the J gene TRBJ2-3; D gene uncertain. Sample: peripheral blood mononuclear cells (PBMCs), taken at new diagnosis, from a patient treated with antithyroid drugs. CDR3 nucleotide sequence: TGTGCCAGCAGCTTAGCGGGCCTCAGCACAGATACGCAGTATTTT. Its translation: CASSLAGLSTDTQYF.